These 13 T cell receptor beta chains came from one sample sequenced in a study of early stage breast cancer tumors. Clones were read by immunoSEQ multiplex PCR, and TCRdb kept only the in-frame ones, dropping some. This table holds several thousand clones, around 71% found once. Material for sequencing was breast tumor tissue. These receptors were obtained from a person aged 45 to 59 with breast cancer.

The CDR3 nucleotides read TGCAGCGTAGGGTTATCCTACAATGAGCAGTTCTTC. As protein: CSVGLSYNEQFF. This chain joins TRBV29-1 and TRBJ2-1; D is unclear. The CDR3 runs to 12 residues. From germline, CDR1 is SQVTM and CDR2 ANQGSEA. V was clipped by 6 bases and J by 1 base, with 7 bases between them.

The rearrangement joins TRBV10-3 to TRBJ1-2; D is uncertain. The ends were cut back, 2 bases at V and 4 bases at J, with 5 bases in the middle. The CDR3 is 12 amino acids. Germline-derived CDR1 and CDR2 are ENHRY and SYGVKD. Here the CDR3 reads CAISERIYGYTF. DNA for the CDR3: TGTGCCATCAGTGAGCGAATCTATGGCTACACCTTC.

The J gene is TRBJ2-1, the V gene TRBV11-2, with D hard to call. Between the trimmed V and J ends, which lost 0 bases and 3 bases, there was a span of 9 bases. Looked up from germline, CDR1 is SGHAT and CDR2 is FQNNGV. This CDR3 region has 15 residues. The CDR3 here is CASSLERGDYNEQFF. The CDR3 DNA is TGTGCCAGCAGCTTAGAGCGAGGAGACTACAATGAGCAGTTCTTC.

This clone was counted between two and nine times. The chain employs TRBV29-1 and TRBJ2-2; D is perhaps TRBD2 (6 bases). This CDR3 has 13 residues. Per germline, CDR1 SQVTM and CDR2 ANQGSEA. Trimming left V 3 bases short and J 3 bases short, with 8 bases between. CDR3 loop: CSVEGGYTGELFF. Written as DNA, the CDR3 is TGCAGCGTTGAGGGGGGATACACCGGGGAGCTGTTTTTT.

Here the CDR3 reads CASSTRDGLVGYTF. The CDR3, as DNA: TGTGCCAGCAGCACCCGGGACGGCCTGGTTGGCTACACCTTC. The genes are TRBV7-2 and TRBJ1-2; perhaps TRBD1 as D (5 bases). The CDR3 has 14 residues. Germline loops: CDR1 SGHTA, CDR2 FQGNSA. V gave up 5 bases and J gave up 7 bases, with 17 bases separating them.

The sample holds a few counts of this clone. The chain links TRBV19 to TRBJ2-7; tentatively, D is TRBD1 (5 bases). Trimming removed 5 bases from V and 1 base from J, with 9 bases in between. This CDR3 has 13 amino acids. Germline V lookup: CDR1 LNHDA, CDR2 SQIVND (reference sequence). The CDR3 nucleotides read TGTGCCAGTAGTCCTGACAGATCCTACGAGCAGTACTTC. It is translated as CASSPDRSYEQYF.

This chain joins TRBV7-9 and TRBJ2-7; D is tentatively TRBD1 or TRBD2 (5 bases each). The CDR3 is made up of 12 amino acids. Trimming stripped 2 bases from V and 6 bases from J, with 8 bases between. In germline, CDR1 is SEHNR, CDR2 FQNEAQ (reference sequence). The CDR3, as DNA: TGTGCCAGCAGCTTACTTGGGGGCGAGCAGTACTTC. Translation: CASSLLGGEQYF.

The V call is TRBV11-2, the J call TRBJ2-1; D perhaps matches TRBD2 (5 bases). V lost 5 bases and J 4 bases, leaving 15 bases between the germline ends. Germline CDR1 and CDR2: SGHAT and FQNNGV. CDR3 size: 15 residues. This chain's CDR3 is CASSPPSSGYNEQFF. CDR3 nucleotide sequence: TGTGCCAGCAGCCCTCCGTCAAGCGGTTACAATGAGCAGTTCTTC.

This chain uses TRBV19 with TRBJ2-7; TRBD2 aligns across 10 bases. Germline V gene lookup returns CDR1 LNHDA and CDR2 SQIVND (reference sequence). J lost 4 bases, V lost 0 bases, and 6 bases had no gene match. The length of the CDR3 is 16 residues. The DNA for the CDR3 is TGTGCCAGTAGTATAGAAGGAGCGGGAGGGCCGTACGAGCAGTACTTC. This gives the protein CASSIEGAGGPYEQYF.

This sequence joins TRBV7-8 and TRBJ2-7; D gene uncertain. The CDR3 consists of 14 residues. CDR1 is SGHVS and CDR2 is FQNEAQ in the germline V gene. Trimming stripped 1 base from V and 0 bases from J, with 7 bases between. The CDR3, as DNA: TGTGCCAGCAGCTTAGGGACGGTCTCCTACGAGCAGTACTTC. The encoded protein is CASSLGTVSYEQYF.

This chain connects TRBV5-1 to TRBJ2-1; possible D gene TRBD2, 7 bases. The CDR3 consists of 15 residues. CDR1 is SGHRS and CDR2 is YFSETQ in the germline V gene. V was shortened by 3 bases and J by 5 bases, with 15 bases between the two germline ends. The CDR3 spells CASSWGGAPDNEQFF. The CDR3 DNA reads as TGCGCCAGCAGCTGGGGGGGGGCTCCTGACAATGAGCAGTTCTTC. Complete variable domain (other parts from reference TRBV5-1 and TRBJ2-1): KAGVTQTPRYLIKTRGQQVTLSCSPISGHRSVSWYQQTPGQGLQFLFEYFSETQRNKGNFPGRFSGRQFSNSRSEMNVSTLELGDSALYLCASSWGGAPDNEQFFGPGTRLTVL.

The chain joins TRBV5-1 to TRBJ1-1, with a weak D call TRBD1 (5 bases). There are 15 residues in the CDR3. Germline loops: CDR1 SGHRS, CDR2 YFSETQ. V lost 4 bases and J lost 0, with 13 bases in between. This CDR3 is CASSPGGTVNTEAFF. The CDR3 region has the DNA TGCGCCAGCAGCCCGGGCGGGACGGTGAACACTGAAGCTTTCTTT.

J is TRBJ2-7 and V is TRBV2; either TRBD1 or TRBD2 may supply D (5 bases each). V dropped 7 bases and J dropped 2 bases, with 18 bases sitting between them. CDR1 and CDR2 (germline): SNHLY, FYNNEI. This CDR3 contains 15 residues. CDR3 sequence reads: CASIGAARTTYEQYF. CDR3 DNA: TGTGCCAGCATCGGGGCCGCTCGGACAACCTACGAGCAGTACTTC. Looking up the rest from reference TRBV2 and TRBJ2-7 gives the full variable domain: EPEVTQTPSHQVTQMGQEVILRCVPISNHLYFYWYRQILGQKVEFLVSFYNNEISEKSEIFDDQFSVERPDGSNFTLKIRSTKLEDSAMYFCASIGAARTTYEQYFGPGTRLTVT.